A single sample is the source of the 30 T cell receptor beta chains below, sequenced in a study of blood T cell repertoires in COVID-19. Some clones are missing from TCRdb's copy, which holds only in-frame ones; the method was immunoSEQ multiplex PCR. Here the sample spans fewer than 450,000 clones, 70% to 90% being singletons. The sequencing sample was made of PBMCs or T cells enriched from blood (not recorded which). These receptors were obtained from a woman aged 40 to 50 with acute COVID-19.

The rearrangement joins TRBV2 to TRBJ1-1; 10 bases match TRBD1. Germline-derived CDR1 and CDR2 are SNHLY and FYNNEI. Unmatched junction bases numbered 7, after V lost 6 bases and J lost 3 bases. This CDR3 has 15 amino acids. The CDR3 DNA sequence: TGTGCCAGCAGGGACAGGGGGTTCTTATACACTGAAGCTTTCTTT. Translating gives CASRDRGFLYTEAFF.

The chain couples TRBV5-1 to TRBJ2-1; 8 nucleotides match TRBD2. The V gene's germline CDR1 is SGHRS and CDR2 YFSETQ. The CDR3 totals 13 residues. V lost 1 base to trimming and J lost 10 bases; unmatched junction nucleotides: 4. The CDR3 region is CASSLWIAGEQFF. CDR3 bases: TGCGCCAGCAGCTTGTGGATAGCGGGAGAGCAGTTCTTC.

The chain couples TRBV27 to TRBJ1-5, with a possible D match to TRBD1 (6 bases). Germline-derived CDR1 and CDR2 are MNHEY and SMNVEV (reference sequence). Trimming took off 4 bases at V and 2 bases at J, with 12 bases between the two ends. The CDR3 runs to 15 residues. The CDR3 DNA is TGTGCCAGCAGTTGGCAGGGGAAACGCAATCAGCCCCAGCATTTT. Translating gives CASSWQGKRNQPQHF.

Here the CDR3 DNA reads TGTGCCAGCAGTTTAACAGGGACAAATGAGCAGTTCTTC. It yields the protein CASSLTGTNEQFF. The chain employs TRBV27 and TRBJ2-1; D perhaps matches TRBD1 (6 bases). V lost 2 bases and J 7 bases, leaving 9 bases between the germline ends. Germline loops: CDR1 MNHEY, CDR2 SMNVEV (reference sequence). The CDR3 extends over 13 amino acids.

This CDR3 is CASSYWTGGGYTF. The CDR3 DNA reads as TGTGCCAGCAGTTACTGGACAGGGGGTGGCTACACCTTC. The chain couples TRBV6-5 to TRBJ1-2; 10 bases match TRBD1. The CDR3 runs 13 residues. Germline lookup yields CDR1 MNHEY and CDR2 SVGAGI. V was clipped by 1 base and J by 7 bases; unmatched bases: 0.

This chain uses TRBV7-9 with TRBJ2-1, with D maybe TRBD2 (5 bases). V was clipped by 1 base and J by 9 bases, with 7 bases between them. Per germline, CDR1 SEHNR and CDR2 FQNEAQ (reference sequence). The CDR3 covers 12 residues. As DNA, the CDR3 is TGTGCCAGCAGCTTAGGCGCGGGTGAGCAGTTCTTC. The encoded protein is CASSLGAGEQFF.

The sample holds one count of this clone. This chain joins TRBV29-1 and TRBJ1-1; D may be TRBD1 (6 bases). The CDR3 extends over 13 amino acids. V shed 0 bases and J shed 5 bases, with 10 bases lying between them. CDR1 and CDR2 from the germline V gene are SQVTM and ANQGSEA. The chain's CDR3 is CSVEDARGTEAFF. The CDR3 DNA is TGCAGCGTTGAAGATGCCAGGGGTACTGAAGCTTTCTTT. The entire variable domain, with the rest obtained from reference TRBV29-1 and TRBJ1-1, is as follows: SAVISQKPSRDICQRGTSLTIQCQVDSQVTMMFWYRQQPGQSLTLIATANQGSEATYESGFVIDKFPISRPNLTFSTLTVSNMSPEDSSIYLCSVEDARGTEAFFGQGTRLTVV.

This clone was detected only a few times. DNA of the CDR3: TGTGCCAGCTCACCTCGACTACAGAGCACAGATACGCAGTATTTT. Protein: CASSPRLQSTDTQYF. The J gene is TRBJ2-3, the V gene TRBV18; possible D gene TRBD2, 5 bases. Germline V lookup: CDR1 KGHSH, CDR2 LQKENI. The CDR3 is made up of 15 amino acids. V was clipped by 3 bases and J by 0 bases, with 10 bases between them.

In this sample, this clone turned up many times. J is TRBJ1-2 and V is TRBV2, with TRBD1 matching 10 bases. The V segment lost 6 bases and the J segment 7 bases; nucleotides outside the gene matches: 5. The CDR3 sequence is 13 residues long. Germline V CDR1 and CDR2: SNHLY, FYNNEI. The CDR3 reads CASSQGQGTGYTF. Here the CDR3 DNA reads TGTGCCAGCAGCCAGGGACAGGGGACTGGCTACACCTTC.

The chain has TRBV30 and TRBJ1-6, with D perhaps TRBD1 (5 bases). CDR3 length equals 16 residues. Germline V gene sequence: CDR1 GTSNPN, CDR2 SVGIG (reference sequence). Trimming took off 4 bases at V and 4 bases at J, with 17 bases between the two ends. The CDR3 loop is CAWNYRGNSYNSPLHF. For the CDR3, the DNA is TGTGCCTGGAATTATCGGGGGAATTCTTATAATTCACCCCTCCACTTT.

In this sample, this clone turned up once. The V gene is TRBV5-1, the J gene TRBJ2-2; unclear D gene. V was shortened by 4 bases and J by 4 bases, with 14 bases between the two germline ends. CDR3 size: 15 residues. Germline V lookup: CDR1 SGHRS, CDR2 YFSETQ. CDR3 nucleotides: TGCGCCAGCAGCCCCATTCCAGAAATCACCGGGGAGCTGTTTTTT. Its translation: CASSPIPEITGELFF.

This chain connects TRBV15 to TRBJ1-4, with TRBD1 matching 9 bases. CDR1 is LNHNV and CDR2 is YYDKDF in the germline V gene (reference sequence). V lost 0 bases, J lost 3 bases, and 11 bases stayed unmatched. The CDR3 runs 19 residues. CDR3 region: CATSRDPTGGGLANEKLFF. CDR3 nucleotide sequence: TGTGCCACCAGCAGAGATCCGACAGGGGGAGGCTTAGCTAATGAAAAACTGTTTTTT. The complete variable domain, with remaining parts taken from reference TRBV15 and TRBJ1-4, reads DAMVIQNPRYQVTQFGKPVTLSCSQTLNHNVMYWYQQKSSQAPKLLFHYYDKDFNNEADTPDNFQSRRPNTSFCFLDIRSPGLGDTAMYLCATSRDPTGGGLANEKLFFGSGTQLSVL.

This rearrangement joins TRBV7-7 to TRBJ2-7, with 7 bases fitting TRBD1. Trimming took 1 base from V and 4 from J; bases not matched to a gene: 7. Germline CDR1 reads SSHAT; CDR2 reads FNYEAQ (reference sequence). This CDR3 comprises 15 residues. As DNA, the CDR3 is TGTGCCAGCAGCTTAGGCCCCGGGACAGCATACGAGCAGTACTTC. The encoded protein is CASSLGPGTAYEQYF.

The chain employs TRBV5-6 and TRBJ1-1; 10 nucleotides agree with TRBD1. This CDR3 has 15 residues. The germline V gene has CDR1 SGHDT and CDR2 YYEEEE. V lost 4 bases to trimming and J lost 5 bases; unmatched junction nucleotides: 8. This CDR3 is CASSPLDRGRTEAFF. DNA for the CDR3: TGTGCCAGCAGCCCCCTGGACAGGGGGAGGACTGAAGCTTTCTTT. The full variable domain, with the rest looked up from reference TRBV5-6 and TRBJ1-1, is DAGVTQSPTHLIKTRGQQVTLRCSPKSGHDTVSWYQQALGQGPQFIFQYYEEEERQRGNFPDRFSGHQFPNYSSELNVNALLLGDSALYLCASSPLDRGRTEAFFGQGTRLTVV.

The CDR3 loop is CASSPLQGEPYNEQFF. The CDR3 DNA sequence: TGTGCCAGCAGCCCCTTACAGGGGGAGCCCTACAATGAGCAGTTCTTC. This sequence joins TRBV7-9 and TRBJ2-1, with 8 bases fitting TRBD1. The V and J ends lost 5 bases and 2 bases, in that order; junction bases with no gene match: 8. The CDR3 loop spans 16 amino acids. Germline lookup yields CDR1 SEHNR and CDR2 FQNEAQ (reference sequence).

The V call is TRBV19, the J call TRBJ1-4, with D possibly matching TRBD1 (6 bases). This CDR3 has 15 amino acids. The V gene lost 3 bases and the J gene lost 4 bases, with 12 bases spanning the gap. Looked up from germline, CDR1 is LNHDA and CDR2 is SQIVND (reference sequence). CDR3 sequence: CASSIQAGVNEKLFF. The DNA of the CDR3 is TGTGCCAGTAGTATTCAGGCAGGGGTTAATGAAAAACTGTTTTTT.

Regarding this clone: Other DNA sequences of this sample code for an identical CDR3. In DNA, the CDR3 is TGCGCCAGCAGCCCCGGACAGGGGACCACTGAAGCTTTCTTT. As protein: CASSPGQGTTEAFF. This rearrangement joins TRBV4-1 to TRBJ1-1; 9 bases match TRBD1. Per the germline V gene, CDR1 is MGHRA and CDR2 is YSYEKL. V was clipped by 4 bases and J by 4 bases; unmatched bases: 4. The CDR3 is 14 amino acids.

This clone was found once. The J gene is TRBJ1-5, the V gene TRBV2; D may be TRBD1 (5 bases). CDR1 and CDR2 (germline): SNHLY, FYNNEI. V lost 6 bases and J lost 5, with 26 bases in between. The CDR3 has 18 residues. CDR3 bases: TGTGCCAGCAGCCCTTTAGTGGGCAGCGGGAGGGGTGATCAGCCCCAGCATTTT. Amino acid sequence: CASSPLVGSGRGDQPQHF.

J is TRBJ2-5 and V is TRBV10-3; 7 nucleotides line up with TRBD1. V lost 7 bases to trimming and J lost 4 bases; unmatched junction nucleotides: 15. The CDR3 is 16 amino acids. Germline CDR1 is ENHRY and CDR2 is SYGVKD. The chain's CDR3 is CAIKPEGASFRETQYF. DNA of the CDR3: TGTGCCATCAAGCCCGAGGGGGCAAGCTTTCGAGAGACCCAGTACTTC.

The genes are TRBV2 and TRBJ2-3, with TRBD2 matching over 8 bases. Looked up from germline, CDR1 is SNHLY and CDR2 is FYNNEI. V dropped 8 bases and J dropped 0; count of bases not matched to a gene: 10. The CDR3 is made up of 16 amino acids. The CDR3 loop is CASSGRTSLSTDTQYF. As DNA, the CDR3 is TGTGCCAGCTCAGGACGGACTAGCCTTAGCACAGATACGCAGTATTTT.

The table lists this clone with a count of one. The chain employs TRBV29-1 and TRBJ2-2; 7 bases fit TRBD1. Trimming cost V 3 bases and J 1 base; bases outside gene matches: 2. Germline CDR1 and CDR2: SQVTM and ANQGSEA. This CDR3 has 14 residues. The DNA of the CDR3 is TGCAGCGTTGACCCAGGGGGGAACACCGGGGAGCTGTTTTTT. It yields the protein CSVDPGGNTGELFF.

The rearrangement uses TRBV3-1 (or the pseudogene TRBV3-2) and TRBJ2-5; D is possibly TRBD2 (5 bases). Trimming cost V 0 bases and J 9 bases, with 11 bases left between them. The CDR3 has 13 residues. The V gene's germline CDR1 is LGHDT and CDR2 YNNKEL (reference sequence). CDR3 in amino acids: CASSQEARVAQYF. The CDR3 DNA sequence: TGTGCCAGCAGCCAAGAAGCGCGGGTGGCCCAGTACTTC.

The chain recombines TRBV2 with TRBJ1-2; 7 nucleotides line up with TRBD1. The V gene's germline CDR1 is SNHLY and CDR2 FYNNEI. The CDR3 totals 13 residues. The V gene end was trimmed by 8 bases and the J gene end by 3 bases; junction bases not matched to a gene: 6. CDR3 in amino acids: CASLRQGYYGYTF. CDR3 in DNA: TGTGCCAGCCTACGACAGGGCTACTATGGCTACACCTTC.

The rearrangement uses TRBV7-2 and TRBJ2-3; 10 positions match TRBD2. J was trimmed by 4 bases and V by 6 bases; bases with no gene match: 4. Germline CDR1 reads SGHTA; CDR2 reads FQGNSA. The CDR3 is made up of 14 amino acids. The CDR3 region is CASRVAGGSDTQYF. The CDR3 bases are TGTGCCAGCAGGGTAGCGGGGGGATCAGATACGCAGTATTTT.

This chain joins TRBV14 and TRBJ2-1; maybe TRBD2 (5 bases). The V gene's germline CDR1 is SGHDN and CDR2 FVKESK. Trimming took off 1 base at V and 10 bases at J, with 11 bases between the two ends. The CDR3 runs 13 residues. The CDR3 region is CASSQVGVVEQFF. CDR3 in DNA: TGTGCCAGCAGCCAAGTCGGGGTGGTAGAGCAGTTCTTC.

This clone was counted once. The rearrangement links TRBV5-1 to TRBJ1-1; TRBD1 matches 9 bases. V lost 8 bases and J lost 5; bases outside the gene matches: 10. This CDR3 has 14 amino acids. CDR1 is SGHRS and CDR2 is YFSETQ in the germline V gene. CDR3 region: CASKTGGLGTEAFF. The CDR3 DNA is TGCGCCAGTAAAACAGGGGGCTTAGGTACTGAAGCTTTCTTT.

The chain's CDR3 is CASSLSTGAVETQYF. The CDR3 nucleotides read TGTGCCAGCAGTTTATCGACAGGGGCGGTAGAGACCCAGTACTTC. The chain is built from TRBV28 and TRBJ2-5, with 8 bases fitting TRBD1. The V segment lost 1 base and the J segment 4 bases; nucleotides outside the gene matches: 5. CDR1 is MDHEN and CDR2 is SYDVKM in the germline V gene. CDR3 length equals 15 residues.

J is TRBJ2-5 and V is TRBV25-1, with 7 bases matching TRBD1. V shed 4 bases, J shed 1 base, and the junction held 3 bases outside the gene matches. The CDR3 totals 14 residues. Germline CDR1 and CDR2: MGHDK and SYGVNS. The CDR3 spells CASSVGGIQETQYF. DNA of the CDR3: TGTGCCAGCAGTGTAGGGGGCATCCAAGAGACCCAGTACTTC.

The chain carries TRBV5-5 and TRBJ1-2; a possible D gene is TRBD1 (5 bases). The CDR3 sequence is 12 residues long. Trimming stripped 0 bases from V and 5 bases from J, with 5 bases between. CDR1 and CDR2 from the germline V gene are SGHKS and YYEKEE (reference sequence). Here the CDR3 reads CASSLGQYGYTF. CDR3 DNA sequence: TGTGCCAGCAGCTTGGGACAGTATGGCTACACCTTC.

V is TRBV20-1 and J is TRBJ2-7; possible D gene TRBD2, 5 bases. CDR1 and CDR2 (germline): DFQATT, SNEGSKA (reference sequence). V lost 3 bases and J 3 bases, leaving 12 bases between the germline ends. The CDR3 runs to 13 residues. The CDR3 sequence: CSASNLAGYEQYF. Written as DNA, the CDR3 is TGCAGTGCTAGTAATCTAGCTGGCTACGAGCAGTACTTC.